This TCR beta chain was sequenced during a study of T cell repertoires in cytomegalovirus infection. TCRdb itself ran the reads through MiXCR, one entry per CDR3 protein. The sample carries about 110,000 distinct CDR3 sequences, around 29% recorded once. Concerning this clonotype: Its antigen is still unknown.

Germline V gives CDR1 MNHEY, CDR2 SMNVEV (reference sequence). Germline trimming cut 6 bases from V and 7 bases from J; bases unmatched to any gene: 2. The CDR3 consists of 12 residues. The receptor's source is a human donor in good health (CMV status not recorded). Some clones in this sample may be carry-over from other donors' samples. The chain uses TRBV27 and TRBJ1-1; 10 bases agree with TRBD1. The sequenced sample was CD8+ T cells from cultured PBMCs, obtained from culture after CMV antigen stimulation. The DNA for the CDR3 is TGTGCCAGCAGGGGACAGGGGTTTGAAGCTTTCTTT. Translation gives CASRGQGFEAFF.